The following is a T cell receptor (beta chain) sequence with its context. The data derive from a study of blood T cell repertoires in COVID-19. Background on the study: Donors in the United States, Italy and Spain gave samples during acute or convalescent COVID-19. In each case, the material was cDNA or gDNA derived from T cells, B-cell-depleted T cells, or PBMCs.

Study processing details: Amplification from reference gene primers served as the basis for estimated nucleated cell counts. Repertoires were generated with immunoSEQ multiplex PCR, while TCRdb's copy carries only in-frame clones and drops some. Clonal size and the V and J genes are those of that table, whereas D and trimming came from the DNA. Of about 250,000 clones listed, approximately 83% are singletons. The CDR3 is 17 residues long. Germline CDR1 reads KGHSH; CDR2 reads LQKENI. V shed 2 bases and J shed 1 base, with 17 bases lying between them. The chain links TRBV18 to TRBJ1-2; no firm D call. The clonotype was recovered from a man aged 80 or over with acute or convalescent COVID-19. The material sequenced was peripheral blood. The CDR3 is CASSPAAASYYNYGYTF. CDR3 in DNA: TGTGCCAGCTCACCAGCGGCAGCTTCCTATTATAACTATGGCTACACCTTC.